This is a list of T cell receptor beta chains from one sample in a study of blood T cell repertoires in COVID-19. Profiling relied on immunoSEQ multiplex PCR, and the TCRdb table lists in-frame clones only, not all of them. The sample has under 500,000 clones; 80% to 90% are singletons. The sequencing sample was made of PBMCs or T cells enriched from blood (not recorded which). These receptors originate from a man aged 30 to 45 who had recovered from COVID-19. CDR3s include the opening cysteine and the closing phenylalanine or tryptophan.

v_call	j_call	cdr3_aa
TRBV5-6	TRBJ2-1	CASSLVRSSYNEQFF
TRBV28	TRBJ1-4	CASSLLGSEKLFF
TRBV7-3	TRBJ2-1	CASSPLPGGGSSYNEQFF
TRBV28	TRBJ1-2	CASSSPGQGNYGYTF
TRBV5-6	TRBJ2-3	CASSEDRVGTQYF
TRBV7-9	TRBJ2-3	CASSLGLTSDTDTQYF
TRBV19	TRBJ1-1	CASSPQRLGTEAFF
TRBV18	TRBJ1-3	CASSPRPGGSGNTIYF
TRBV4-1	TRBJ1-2	CASSHTSPRQGVQGGYTF
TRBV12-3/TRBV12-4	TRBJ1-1	CASSLGREAFF
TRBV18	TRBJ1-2	CASSPGPVSYTF
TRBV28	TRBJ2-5	CASTLMGPETQYF
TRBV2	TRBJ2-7	CATQSGTGGYEQYF
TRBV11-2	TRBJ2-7	CASSLGVSVTYEQYF
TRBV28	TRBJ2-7	CASMRGIDEQYF
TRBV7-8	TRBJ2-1	CASSLLVAGGYEQFF
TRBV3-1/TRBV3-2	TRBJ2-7	CASSRMEGVGEQYF
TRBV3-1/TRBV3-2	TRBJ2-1	CASSFYSGRGDNEQFF
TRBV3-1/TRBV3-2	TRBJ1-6	CASSQGTGGIASPLHF
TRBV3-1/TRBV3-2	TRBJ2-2	CASSRRAGRTGELFF
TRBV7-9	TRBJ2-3	CASSKSGSTDTQYF
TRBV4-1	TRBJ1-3	CASSQWAGNSGNTIYF
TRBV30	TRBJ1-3	CAWTPEGPALGNTIYF
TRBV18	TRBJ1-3	CASSPGQTGNTIYF
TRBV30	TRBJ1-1	CAWCTPPGKGEAFF
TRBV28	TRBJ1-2	CASSSPGTGDYGYTF
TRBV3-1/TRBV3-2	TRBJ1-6	CASSLGGASPLHF
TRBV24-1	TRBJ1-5	CATSDPDQPQHF
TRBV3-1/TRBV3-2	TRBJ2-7	CASSHRGVEQYF
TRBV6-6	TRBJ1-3	CASSLSRDSLYSGNTIYF
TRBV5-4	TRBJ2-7	CASSLEGASGRAYEQYF
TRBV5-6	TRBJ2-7	CASSFATGPRYEQYF
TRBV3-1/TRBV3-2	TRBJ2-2	CASSPNRPLGTGELFF
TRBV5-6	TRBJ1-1	CASSGTLFSEAFF
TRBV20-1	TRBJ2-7	CSGTTEFEQYF
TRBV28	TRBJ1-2	CASSVGHPNYGYTF